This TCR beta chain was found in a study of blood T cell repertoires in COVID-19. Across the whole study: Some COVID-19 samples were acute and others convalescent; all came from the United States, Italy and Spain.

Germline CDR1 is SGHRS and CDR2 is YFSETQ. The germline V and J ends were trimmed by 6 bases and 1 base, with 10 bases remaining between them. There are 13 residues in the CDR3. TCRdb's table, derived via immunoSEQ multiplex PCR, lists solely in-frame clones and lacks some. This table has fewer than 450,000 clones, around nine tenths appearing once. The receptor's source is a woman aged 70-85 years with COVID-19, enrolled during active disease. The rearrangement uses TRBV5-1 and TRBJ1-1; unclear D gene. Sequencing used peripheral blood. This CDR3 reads CASTGSANTEAFF. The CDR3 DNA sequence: TGCGCCAGCACCGGGAGTGCGAACACTGAAGCTTTCTTT.